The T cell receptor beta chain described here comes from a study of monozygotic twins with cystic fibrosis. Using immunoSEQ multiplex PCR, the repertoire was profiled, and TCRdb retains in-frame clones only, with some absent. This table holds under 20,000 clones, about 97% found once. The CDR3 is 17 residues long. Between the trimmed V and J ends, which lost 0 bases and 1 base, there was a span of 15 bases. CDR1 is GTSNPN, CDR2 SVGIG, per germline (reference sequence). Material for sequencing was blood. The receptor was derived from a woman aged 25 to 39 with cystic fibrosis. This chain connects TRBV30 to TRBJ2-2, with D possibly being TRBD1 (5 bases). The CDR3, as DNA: TGTGCCTGGAGTGTGACCGGGCAGGGCTGGAACACCGGGGAGCTGTTTTTT. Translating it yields CAWSVTGQGWNTGELFF.